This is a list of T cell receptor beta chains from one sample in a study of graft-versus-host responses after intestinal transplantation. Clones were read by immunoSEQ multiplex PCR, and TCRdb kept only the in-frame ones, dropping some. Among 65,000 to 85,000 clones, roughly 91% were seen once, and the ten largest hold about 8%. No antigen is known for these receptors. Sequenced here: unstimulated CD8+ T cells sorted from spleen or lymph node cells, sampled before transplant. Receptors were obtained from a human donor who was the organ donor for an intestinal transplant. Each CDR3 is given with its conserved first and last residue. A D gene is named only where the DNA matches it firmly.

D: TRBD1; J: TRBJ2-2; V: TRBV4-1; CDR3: CASSGQGSTGELFF
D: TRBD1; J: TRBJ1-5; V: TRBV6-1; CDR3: CASHRGQGNQPQHF
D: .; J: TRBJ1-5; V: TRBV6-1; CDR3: CASSEKDFSGSPQHF
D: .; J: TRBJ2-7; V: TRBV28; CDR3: CASRPPGAYEQYF
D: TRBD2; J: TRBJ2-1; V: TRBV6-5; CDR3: CASSLGGGSSYNEQFF
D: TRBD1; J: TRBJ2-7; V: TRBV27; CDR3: CASRITGTGVGEQYF
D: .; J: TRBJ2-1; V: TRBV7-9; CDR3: CASSLVQVNEQFF
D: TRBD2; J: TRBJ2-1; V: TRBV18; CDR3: CASSPRPGGGLSKYYNEQFF
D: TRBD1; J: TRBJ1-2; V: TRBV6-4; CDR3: CASSSGGASYGYTF
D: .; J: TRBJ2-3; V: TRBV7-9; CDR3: CASSPGSYTDTQYF
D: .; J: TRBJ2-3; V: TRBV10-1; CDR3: CASSAPGSDTQYF
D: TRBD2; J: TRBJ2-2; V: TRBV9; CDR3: CASSVVASGVPGELFF
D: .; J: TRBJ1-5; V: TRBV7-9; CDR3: CASSPGVYSNQPQHF
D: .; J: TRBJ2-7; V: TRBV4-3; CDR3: CASSQEGPTYEQYF
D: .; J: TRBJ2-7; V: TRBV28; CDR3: CASSLCLGSSSYEQYF
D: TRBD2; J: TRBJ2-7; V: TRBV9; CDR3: CASSPSGGAYEQYF
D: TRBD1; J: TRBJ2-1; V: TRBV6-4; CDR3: CASSGQGASNEQFF
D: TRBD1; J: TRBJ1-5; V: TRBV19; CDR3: CASSIGAGGSYSNQPQHF
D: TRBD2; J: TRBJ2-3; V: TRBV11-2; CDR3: CASSLDRLAGITDTQYF
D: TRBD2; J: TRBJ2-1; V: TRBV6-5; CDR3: CASSLAGGPYNEQFF
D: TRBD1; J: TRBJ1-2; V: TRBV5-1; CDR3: CASSPGQVYGYTF
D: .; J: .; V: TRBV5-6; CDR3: CASSLLGVGYEQYF
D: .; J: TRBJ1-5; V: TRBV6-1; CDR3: CASTGGYNQPQHF
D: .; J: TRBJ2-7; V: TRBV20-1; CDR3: CSVGGSYEQYF
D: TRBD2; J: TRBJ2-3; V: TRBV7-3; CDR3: CASSTAGASTDTQYF
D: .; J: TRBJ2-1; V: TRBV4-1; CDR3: CASSHGLGEDEQFF
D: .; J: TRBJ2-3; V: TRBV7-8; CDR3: CASSLAGGTQYF
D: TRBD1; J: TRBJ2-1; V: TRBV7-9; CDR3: CASSLDGTAYNEQFF
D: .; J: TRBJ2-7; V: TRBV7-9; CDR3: CASSTGLLSEQYF
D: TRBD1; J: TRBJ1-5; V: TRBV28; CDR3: CASSLVQGSNQPQHF
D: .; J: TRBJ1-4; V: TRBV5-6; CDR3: CASSLGSGHAQFRLFF
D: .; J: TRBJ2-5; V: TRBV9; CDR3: CASSVGGANQETQYF
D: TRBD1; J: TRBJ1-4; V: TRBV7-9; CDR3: CASSSLPGQNEKLFF
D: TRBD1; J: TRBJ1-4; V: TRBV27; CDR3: CASRTGTGGRGAWEKLFF
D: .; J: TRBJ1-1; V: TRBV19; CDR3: CASSWEGLNTEAFF
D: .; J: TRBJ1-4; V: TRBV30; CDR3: CAWSVESGGEKLFF
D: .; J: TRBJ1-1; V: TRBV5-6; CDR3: CASSWGDAEAFF
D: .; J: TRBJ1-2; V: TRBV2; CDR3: CASLLFKRGDYGYTF
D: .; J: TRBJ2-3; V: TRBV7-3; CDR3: CASSLSGGADTQYF
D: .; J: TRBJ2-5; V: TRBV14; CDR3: CASSQGPRGQETQYF
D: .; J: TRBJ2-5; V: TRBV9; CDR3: CASSGLDMAQETQYF
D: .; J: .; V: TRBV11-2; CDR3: CASSGGPTSYEQYF
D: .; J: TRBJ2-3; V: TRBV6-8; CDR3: CATTWYAVLPPDTQYF
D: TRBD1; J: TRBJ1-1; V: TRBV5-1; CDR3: CASSSGQGLMNTEAFF
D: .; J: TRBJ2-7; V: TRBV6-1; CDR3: CASSEGWGTDHYEQYF
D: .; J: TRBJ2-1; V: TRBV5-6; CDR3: CASSLASNIPYNEQFF
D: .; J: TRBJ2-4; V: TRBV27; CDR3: CASSPIGVAKNIQYF
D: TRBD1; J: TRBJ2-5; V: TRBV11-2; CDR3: CASSWEQGLIQETQYF
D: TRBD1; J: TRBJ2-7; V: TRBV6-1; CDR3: CASSDGGQGASYEQYF
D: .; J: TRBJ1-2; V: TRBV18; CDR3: CASSPVHLAGSHYGYTF
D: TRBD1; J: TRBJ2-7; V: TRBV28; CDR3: CASSHRGSYEQYF
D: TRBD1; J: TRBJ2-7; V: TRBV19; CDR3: CASSASRGNYEQYF
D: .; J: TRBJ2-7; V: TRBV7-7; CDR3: CASSLSPGYEQYF
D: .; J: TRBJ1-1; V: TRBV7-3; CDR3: CASSPISEIGNTEAFF
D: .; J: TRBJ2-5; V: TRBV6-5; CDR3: CASTNRVVGETQYF